This is a list of T cell receptor beta chains from one sample in a study of T cell repertoires in cytomegalovirus infection. MiXCR was run by TCRdb on the reads, yielding one entry per CDR3 protein. Here the sample spans around 530,000 distinct CDR3 sequences, roughly 29% being singletons. Sequenced material: PBMCs. All receptors derive from a human donor in good health (CMV status not recorded). Some clones in this sample may be carry-over from other donors' samples. The CDR3 runs from the conserved cysteine through the conserved F or W. The order of the fields is J gene, D gene, V gene, clone size, CDR3 DNA, CDR3 protein. The D gene is left open where the match is weak. A row's size may be missing; if present it is once, few, many or a size class.

TRBJ1-1 | TRBD1 | TRBV5-5 | few | TGTGCCAGCACCGTGGGGGACAGGTTGAACACTGAAGCTTTCTTT | CASTVGDRLNTEAFF
TRBJ2-3 | NA | TRBV11-1 | NA | TGTGCCAGCAGCCGTTACCGTAGCACAGATACGCAGTATTTT | CASSRYRSTDTQYF
TRBJ1-2 | NA | TRBV6-1 | many | TGTGCCAGCAGTCCTCTCCCAGGGGCTGGCTACACCTTC | CASSPLPGAGYTF
TRBJ2-1 | TRBD1 | TRBV2 | few | TGTGCCAGCAGTGGCCCTCTGGCAGGGGGATACAATGAGCAGTTCTTC | CASSGPLAGGYNEQFF
TRBJ1-1 | NA | TRBV7-9 | few | TGTGCCAGCAGCCTACTCTCTCCGAACACTGAAGCTTTCTTT | CASSLLSPNTEAFF
TRBJ1-5 | NA | TRBV28 | few | TGTGCCAGCAGTTTCTACGGGTTGGGGGATCAGCCCCAGCATTTT | CASSFYGLGDQPQHF
TRBJ1-5 | NA | TRBV11-2 | NA | TGTGCCAGCAGCCCGTCTCGTGCAGAGCCCCAGCATTTT | CASSPSRAEPQHF
TRBJ2-2 | NA | TRBV10-2 | NA | TGCGCCAGCAGTCCAGGGGTGGCAGGGAGTATCGGGGAGCTGTTTTTT | CASSPGVAGSIGELFF
TRBJ2-3 | TRBD2 | TRBV29-1 | once | TGCAGCGCTGGGACTAGCGGGGGACCTAGCACAGATACGCAGTATTTT | CSAGTSGGPSTDTQYF
TRBJ2-3 | NA | TRBV29-1 | NA | TGCAGCGTTGAAGCTAGACGGGGAACTAGCACAGATACGCAGTATTTT | CSVEARRGTSTDTQYF
TRBJ2-5 | NA | TRBV24-1 | once | TGTGCCACCAGTGATGGAGGCTTAGCGAGGGAGACCCAGTACTTC | CATSDGGLARETQYF
TRBJ2-1 | NA | TRBV7-6 | NA | TGTGCCAGCAGCCCCCCTCAGGGTAGCGGAGGCTCCTACAATGAGCAGTTCTTC | CASSPPQGSGGSYNEQFF